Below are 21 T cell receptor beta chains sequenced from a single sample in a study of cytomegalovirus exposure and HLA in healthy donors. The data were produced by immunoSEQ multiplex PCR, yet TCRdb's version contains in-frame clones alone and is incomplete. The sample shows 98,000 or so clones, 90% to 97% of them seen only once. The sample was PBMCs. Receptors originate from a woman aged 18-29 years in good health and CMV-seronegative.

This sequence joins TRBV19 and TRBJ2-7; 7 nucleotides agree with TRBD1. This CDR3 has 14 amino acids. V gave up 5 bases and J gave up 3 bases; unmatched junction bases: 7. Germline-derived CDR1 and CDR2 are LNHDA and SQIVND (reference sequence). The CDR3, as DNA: TGTGCCAGTAGTGCCCGACAGGGAGACTACGAGCAGTACTTC. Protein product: CASSARQGDYEQYF.

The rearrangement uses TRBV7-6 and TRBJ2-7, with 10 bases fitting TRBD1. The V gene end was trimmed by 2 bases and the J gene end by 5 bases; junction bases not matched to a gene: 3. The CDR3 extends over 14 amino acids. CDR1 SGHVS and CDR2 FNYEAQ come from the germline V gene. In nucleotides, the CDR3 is TGTGCCAGCAGCTTAAGGGACAGGGGTGACGAGCAGTACTTC. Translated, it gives CASSLRDRGDEQYF.

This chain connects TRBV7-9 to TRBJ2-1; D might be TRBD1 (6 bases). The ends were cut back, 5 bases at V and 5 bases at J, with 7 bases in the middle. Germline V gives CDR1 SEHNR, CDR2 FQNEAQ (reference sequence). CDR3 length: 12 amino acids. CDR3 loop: CASSPGDNEQFF. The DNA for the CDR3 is TGTGCCAGCAGCCCAGGGGACAATGAGCAGTTCTTC.

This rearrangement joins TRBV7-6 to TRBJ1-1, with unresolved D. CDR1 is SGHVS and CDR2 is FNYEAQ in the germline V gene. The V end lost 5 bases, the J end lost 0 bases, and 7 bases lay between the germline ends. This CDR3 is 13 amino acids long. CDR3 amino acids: CASSNSMNTEAFF. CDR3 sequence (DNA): TGTGCCAGCAGCAATAGTATGAACACTGAAGCTTTCTTT.

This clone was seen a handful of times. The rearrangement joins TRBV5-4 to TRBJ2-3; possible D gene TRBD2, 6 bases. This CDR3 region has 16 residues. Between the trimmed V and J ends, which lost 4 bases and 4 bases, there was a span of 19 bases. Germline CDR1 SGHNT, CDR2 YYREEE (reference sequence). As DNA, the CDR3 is TGTGCCAGCAGCCCTGGAGGGCTAGCTGGCGCAGATACGCAGTATTTT. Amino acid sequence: CASSPGGLAGADTQYF. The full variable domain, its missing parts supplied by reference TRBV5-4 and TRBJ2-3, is ETGVTQSPTHLIKTRGQQVTLRCSSQSGHNTVSWYQQALGQGPQFIFQYYREEENGRGNFPPRFSGLQFPNYSSELNVNALELDDSALYLCASSPGGLAGADTQYFGPGTRLTVL.

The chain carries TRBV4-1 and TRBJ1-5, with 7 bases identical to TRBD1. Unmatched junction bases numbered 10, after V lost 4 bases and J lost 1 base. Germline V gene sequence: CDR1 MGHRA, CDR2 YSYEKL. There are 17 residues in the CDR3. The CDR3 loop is CASSRTGLAESNQPQHF. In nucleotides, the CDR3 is TGCGCCAGCAGCCGGACAGGCCTCGCGGAGAGCAATCAGCCCCAGCATTTT.

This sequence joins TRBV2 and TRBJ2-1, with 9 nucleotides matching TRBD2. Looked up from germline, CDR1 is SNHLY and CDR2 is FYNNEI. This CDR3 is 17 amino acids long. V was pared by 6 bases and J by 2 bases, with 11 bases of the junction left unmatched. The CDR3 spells CASSWPLAGGPYNEQFF. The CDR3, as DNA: TGTGCCAGCAGCTGGCCACTAGCGGGCGGGCCCTACAATGAGCAGTTCTTC.

CDR3 nucleotides: TGCAGCGTGCAGCGGGAGGGGAGGACTGAAGCTTTCTTT. This codes for CSVQREGRTEAFF. J is TRBJ1-1 and V is TRBV29-1; D might be TRBD1 (5 bases). The germline gives CDR1 SQVTM, CDR2 ANQGSEA. The CDR3 runs 13 residues. V lost 6 bases, J lost 5 bases, and 16 bases lay in between.

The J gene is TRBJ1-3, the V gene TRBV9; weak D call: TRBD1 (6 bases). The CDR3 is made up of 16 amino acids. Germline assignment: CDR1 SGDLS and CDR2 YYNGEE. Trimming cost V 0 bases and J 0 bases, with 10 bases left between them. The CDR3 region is CASSVAGQYSGNTIYF. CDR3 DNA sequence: TGTGCCAGCAGCGTAGCAGGACAGTACTCTGGAAACACCATATATTTT.

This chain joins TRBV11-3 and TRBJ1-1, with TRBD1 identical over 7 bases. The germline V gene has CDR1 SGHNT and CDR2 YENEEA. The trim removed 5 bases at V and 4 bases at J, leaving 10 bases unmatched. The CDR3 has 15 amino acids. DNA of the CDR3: TGTGCCAGCAGCAAAGGAGGAGGGGGCGGCACTGAAGCTTTCTTT. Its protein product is CASSKGGGGGTEAFF.

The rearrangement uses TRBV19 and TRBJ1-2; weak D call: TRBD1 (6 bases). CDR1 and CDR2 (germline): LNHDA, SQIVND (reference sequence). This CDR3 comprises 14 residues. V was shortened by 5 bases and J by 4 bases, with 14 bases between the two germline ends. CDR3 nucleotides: TGTGCCAGTAGTCGAGAAACAGGGAGCTATGGCTACACCTTC. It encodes CASSRETGSYGYTF.

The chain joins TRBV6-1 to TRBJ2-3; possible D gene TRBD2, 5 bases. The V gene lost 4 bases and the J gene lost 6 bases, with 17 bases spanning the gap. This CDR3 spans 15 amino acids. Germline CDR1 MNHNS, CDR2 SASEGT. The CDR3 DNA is TGTGCCAGCAGTGGAGGAAGAAAACTAGGGGATACGCAGTATTTT. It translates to CASSGGRKLGDTQYF.

CDR3 DNA sequence: TGTGCCAGCAGCCAAACGGGACACGTTGATACGCAGTATTTT. Translated, it gives CASSQTGHVDTQYF. The chain links TRBV4-2 to TRBJ2-3; D may be TRBD1 (6 bases). The germline CDR1 and CDR2 sequences are LGHNA and YNFKEQ. V was trimmed by 2 bases and J by 6 bases, leaving 12 bases between them. This CDR3 has 14 residues.

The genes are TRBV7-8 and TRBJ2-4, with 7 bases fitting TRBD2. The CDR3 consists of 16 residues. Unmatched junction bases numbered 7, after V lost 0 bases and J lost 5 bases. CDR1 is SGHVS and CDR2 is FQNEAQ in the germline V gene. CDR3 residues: CASSLALWGRENIQYF. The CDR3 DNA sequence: TGTGCCAGCAGCTTAGCGCTTTGGGGGAGGGAAAACATTCAGTACTTC.

The CDR3 spells CASSLLTSTDTQYF. The CDR3 coding sequence is TGTGCCAGCAGCTTACTGACTAGTACAGATACGCAGTATTTT. V usage is TRBV7-9 and J usage is TRBJ2-3; D perhaps matches TRBD2 (6 bases). Germline lookup yields CDR1 SEHNR and CDR2 FQNEAQ (reference sequence). The CDR3 sequence is 14 residues long. V was cut by 2 bases and J by 3 bases, with 9 bases left in between. The full variable domain, with the rest looked up from reference TRBV7-9 and TRBJ2-3, is DTGVSQNPRHKITKRGQNVTFRCDPISEHNRLYWYRQTLGQGPEFLTYFQNEAQLEKSRLLSDRFSAERPKGSFSTLEIQRTEQGDSAMYLCASSLLTSTDTQYFGPGTRLTVL.

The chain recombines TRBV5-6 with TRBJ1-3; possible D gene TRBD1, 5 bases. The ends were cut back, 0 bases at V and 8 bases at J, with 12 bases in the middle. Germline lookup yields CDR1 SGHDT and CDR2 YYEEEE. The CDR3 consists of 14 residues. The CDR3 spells CASSLAQVSHTIYF. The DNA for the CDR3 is TGTGCCAGCAGCTTGGCACAGGTTTCTCACACCATATATTTT.

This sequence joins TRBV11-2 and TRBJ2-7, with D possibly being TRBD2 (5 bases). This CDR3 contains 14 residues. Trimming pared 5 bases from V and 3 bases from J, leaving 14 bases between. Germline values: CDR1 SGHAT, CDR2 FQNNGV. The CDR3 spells CASSGGDSNYEQYF. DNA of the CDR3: TGTGCCAGCAGCGGAGGCGACTCGAACTACGAGCAGTACTTC.

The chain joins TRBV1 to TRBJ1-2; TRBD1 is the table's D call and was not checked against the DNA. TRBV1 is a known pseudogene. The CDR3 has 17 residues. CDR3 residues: CTSSQDIRQGSDYGYTF. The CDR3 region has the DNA TGCACCAGCAGCCAAGATATCCGACAGGGGTCGGACTATGGCTACACCTTC.

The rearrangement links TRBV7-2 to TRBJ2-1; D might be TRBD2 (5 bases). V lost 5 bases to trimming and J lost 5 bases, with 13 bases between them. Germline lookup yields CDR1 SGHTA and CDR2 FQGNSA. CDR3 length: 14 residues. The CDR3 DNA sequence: TGTGCCAGCAGCCCCCGGGAAGGCAACAATGAGCAGTTCTTC. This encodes CASSPREGNNEQFF. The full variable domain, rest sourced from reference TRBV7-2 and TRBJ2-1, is GAGVSQSPSNKVTEKGKDVELRCDPISGHTALYWYRQSLGQGLEFLIYFQGNSAPDKSGLPSDRFSAERTGGSVSTLTIQRTQQEDSAVYLCASSPREGNNEQFFGPGTRLTVL.

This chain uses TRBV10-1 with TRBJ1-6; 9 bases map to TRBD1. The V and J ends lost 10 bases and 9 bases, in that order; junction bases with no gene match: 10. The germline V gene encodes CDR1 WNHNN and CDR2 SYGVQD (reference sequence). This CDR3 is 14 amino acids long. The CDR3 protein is CATPDRGVGSPLHF. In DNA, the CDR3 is TGCGCCACCCCGGACAGGGGCGTGGGTTCACCCCTCCACTTT.

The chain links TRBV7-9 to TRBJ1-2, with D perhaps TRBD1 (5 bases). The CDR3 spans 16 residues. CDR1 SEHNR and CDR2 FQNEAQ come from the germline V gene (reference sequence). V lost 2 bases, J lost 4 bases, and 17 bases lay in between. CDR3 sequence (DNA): TGTGCCAGCAGCTTAAGCAGGGAGGGATTCGGCTATGGCTACACCTTC. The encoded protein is CASSLSREGFGYGYTF. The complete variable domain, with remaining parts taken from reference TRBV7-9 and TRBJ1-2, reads DTGVSQNPRHKITKRGQNVTFRCDPISEHNRLYWYRQTLGQGPEFLTYFQNEAQLEKSRLLSDRFSAERPKGSFSTLEIQRTEQGDSAMYLCASSLSREGFGYGYTFGSGTRLTVV.